This entry describes one TCR beta chain. Sequencing used immunoSEQ multiplex PCR; TCRdb keeps in-frame clones, though not all of them. The table lists some 140,000 clones, approximately 90% of them singletons. This CDR3 spans 15 amino acids. The germline CDR1 and CDR2 sequences are SNHLY and FYNNEI. V shed 6 bases and J 8 bases; nucleotides not matched to a gene: 12. These data come from a study of T cell responses to AZD1222 COVID-19 vaccine. This sequence originates from an adult in good health. The starting material was peripheral blood, obtained on day 0 of AZD1222 vaccination. This chain connects TRBV2 to TRBJ1-4; TRBD1 agrees at 7 bases. CDR3 nucleotide sequence: TGTGCCAGCAGCGATACAGGGGCAGTAGGAGAAAAACTGTTTTTT. It specifies CASSDTGAVGEKLFF.